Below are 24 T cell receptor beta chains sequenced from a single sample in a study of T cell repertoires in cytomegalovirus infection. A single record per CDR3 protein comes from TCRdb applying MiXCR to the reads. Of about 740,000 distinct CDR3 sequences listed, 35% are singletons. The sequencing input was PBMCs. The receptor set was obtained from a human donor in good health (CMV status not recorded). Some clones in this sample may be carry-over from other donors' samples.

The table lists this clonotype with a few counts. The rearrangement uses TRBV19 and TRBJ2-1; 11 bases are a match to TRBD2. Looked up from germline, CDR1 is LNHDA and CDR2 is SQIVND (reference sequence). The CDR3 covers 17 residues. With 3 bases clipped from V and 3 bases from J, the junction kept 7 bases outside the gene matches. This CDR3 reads CASSIVGLADNYNEQFF. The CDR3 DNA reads TGTGCCAGTAGTATCGTGGGACTAGCGGATAACTACAATGAGCAGTTCTTC.

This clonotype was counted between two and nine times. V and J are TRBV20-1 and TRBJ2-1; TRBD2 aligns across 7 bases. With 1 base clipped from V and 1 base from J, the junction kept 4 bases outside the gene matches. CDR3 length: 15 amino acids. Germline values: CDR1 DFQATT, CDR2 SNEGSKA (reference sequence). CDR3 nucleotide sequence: TGCAGTGCTAGAGGACTAGCTCCTTCCTACAATGAGCAGTTCTTC. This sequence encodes CSARGLAPSYNEQFF.

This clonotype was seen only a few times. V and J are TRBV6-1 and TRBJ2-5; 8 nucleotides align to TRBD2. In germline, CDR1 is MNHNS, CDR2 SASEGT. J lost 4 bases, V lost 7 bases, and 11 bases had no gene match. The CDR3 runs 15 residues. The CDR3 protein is CASKDRGGRLETQYF. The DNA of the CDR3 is TGTGCCAGCAAAGATCGCGGGGGGCGATTAGAGACCCAGTACTTC.

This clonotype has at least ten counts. CDR3 loop: CASRTSSSYNSPLHF. The CDR3 DNA reads TGTGCCAGCAGGACGTCGAGCTCCTATAATTCACCCCTCCACTTT. The chain couples TRBV12-3 or TRBV12-4 to TRBJ1-6; the D is unclear. V was cut by 6 bases and J by 0 bases, with 9 bases left in between. The CDR3 runs to 15 residues.

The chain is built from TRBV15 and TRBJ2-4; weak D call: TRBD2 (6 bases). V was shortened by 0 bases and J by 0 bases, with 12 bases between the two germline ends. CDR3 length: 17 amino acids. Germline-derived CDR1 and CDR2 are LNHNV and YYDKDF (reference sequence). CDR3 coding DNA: TGTGCCACCAGCAGAGACCCCGGGGGAGTAGCCAAAAACATTCAGTACTTC. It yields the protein CATSRDPGGVAKNIQYF.

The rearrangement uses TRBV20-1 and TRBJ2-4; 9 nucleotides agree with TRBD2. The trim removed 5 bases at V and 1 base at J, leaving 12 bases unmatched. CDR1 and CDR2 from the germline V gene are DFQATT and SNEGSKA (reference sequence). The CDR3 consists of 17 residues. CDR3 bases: TGCAGTGCTCAGCACTTTATAGCGGGAGAGGCCAAAAACATTCAGTACTTC. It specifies CSAQHFIAGEAKNIQYF.

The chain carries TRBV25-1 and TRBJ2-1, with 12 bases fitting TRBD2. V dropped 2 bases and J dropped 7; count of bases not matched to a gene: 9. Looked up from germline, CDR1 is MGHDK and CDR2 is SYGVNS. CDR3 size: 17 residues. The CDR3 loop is CASSELAGGPSENEQFF. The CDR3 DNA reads TGTGCCAGCAGTGAACTAGCGGGAGGGCCGAGTGAAAATGAGCAGTTCTTC.

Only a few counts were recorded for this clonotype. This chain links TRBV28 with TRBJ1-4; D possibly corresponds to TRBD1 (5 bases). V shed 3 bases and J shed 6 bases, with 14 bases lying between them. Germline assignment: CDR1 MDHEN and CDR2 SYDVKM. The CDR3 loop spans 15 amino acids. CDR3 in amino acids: CASSFPGAVYEKLFF. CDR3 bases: TGTGCCAGCAGTTTTCCCGGGGCTGTCTATGAAAAACTGTTTTTT. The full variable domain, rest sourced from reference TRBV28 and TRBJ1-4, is DVKVTQSSRYLVKRTGEKVFLECVQDMDHENMFWYRQDPGLGLRLIYFSYDVKMKEKGDIPEGYSVSREKKERFSLILESASTNQTSMYLCASSFPGAVYEKLFFGSGTQLSVL.

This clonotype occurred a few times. The CDR3 sequence: CASSLGHITDTQYF. The CDR3 coding sequence is TGTGCCAGCAGCCTGGGACATATCACAGATACGCAGTATTTT. The chain employs TRBV7-6 and TRBJ2-3; tentative D call: TRBD1 (6 bases). Trimming stripped 5 bases from V and 2 bases from J, with 11 bases between. Germline loops: CDR1 SGHVS, CDR2 FNYEAQ. This CDR3 has 14 residues.

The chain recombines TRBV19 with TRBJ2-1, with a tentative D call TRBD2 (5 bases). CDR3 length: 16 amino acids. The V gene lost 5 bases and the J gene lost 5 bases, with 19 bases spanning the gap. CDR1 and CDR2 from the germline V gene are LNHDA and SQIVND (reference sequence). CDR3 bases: TGTGCCAGTAGTGCCGAGTCCCAGCGGACCAACAATGAGCAGTTCTTC. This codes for CASSAESQRTNNEQFF.

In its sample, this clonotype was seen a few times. CDR3 DNA: TGTGCCAGCAGCTTCGATACTTGGGGGGCGTGGGGCTACACCTTC. Encoded protein: CASSFDTWGAWGYTF. This chain joins TRBV5-4 and TRBJ1-2; D possibly corresponds to TRBD1 (6 bases). Germline-derived CDR1 and CDR2 are SGHNT and YYREEE (reference sequence). The CDR3 has 15 amino acids. The ends were cut back, 2 bases at V and 8 bases at J, with 19 bases in the middle.

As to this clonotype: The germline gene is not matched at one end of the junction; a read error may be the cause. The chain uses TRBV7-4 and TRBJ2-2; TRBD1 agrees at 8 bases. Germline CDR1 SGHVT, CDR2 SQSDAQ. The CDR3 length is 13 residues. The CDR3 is CASWDRNTGERFF. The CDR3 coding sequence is TGTGCCAGCTGGGACAGGAACACCGGGGAGCGGTTTTTT.

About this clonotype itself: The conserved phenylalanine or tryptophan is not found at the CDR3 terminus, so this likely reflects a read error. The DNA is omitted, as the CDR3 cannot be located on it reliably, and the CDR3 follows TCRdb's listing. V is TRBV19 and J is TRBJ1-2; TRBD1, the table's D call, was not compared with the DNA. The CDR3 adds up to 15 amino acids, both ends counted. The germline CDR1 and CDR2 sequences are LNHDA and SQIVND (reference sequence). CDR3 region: CASSPRTGKGYGYTL.

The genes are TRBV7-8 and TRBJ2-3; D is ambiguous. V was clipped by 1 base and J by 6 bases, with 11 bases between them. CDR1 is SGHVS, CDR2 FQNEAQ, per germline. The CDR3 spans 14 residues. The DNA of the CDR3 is TGTGCCAGCAGCTTAGAGGGCCCCCGGGATACGCAGTATTTT. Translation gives CASSLEGPRDTQYF.

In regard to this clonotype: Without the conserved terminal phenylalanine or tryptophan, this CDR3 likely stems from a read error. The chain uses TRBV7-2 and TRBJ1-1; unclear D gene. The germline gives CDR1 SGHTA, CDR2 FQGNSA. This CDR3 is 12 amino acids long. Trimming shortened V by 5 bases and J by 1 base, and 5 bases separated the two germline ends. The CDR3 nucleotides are TGTGCCAGCAGCAACAAGAACACTGAAGCTTTCGTT. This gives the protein CASSNKNTEAFV.

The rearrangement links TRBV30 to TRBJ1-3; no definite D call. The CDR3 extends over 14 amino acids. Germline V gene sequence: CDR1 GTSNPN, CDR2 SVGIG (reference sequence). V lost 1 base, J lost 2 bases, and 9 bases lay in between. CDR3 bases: TGTGCCTGGAGTGACGAGGTGGCTGGAAACACCATATATTTT. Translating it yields CAWSDEVAGNTIYF. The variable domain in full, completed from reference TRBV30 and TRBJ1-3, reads SQTIHQWPATLVQPVGSPLSLECTVEGTSNPNLYWYRQAAGRGLQLLFYSVGIGQISSEVPQNLSASRPQDRQFILSSKKLLLSDSGFYLCAWSDEVAGNTIYFGEGSWLTVV.

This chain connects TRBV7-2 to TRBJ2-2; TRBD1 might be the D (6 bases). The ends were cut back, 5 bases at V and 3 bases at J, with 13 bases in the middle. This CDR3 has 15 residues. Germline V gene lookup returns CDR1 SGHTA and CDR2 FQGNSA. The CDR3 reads CASSRGGPYTGELFF. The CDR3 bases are TGTGCCAGCAGCCGAGGGGGACCCTACACCGGGGAGCTGTTTTTT.

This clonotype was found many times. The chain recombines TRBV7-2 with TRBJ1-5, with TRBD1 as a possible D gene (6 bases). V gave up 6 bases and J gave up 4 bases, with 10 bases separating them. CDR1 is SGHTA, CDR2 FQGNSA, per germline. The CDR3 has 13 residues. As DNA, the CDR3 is TGTGCCAGCAGTCCGGACAGAAATCAGCCCCAGCATTTT. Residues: CASSPDRNQPQHF.

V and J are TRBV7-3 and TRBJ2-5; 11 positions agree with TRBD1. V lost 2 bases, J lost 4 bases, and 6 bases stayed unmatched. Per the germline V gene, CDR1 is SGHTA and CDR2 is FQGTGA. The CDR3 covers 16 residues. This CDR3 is CASSLPGTGGSETQYF. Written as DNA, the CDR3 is TGTGCCAGCAGCTTACCCGGGACAGGGGGATCAGAGACCCAGTACTTC.

The CDR3 loop reads CASSPLFVGTGSSTEAFF. The CDR3 DNA reads TGTGCCAGCTCACCACTTTTCGTTGGGACAGGGTCGAGCACTGAAGCTTTCTTT. The V gene is TRBV18, the J gene TRBJ1-1; the match to TRBD1 covers 9 bases. Looked up from germline, CDR1 is KGHSH and CDR2 is LQKENI. CDR3 length: 18 residues. Trimming at V came to 1 base and at J to 4 bases, leaving 13 bases not matched to a gene.

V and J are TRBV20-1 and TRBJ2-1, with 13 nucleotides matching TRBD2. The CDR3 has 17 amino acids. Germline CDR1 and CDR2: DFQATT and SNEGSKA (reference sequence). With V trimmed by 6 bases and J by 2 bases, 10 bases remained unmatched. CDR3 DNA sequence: TGCAGTGCAACGGGACTAGCGGGAACATTTACCTACAATGAGCAGTTCTTC. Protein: CSATGLAGTFTYNEQFF.

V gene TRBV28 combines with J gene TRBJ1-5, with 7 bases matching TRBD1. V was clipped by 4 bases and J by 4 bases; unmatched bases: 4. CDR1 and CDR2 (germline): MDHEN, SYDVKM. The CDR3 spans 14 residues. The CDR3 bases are TGTGCCAGCAGTTGGGGGACAGCAAATCAGCCCCAGCATTTT. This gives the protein CASSWGTANQPQHF.

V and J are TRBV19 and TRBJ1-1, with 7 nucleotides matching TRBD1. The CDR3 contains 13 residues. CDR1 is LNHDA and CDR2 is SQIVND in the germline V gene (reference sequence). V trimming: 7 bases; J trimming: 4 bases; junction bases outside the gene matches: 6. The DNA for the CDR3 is TGTGCCAGTACCCAGGGGGGGCGCACTGAAGCTTTCTTT. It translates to CASTQGGRTEAFF.

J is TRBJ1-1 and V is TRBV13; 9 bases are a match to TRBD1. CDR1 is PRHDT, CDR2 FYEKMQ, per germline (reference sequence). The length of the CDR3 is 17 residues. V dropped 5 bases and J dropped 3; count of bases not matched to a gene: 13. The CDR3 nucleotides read TGTGCCAGCAGCCCCCGCTATTGGACAGGGGAAGACACTGAAGCTTTCTTT. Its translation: CASSPRYWTGEDTEAFF.